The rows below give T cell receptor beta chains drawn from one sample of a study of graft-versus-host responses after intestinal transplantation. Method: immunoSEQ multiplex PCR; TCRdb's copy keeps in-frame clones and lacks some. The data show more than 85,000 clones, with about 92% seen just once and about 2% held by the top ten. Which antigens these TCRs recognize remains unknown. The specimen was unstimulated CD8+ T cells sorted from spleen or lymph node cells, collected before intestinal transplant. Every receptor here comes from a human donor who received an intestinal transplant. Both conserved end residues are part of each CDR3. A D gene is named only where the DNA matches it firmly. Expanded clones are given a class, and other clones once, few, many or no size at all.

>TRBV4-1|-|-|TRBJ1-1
TGCGCCAGCAGCCCTCAGGACAGTTTGAACACTGAAGCTTTCTTT
CASSPQDSLNTEAFF
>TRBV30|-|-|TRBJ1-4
TGTGCCTGGAGTAGAGCGGCCTCTTGGGAAAAACTGTTTTTT
CAWSRAASWEKLFF
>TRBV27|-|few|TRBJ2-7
TGTGCCAGCAGTGCGGGACAGCTCTACGAGCAGTACTTC
CASSAGQLYEQYF
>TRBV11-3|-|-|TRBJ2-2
TGTGCCAGCAGCCCAACCCTGGGGGACAAGGGGTACACCGGGGAGCTGTTTTTT
CASSPTLGDKGYTGELFF
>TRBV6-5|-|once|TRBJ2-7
TGTGCCAGCAGTTACCAGGGCTCCTACGAGCAGTACTTC
CASSYQGSYEQYF
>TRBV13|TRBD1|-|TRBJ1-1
TGTGCCAGCAGATTACAGGGGGACGTCACTGAAGCTTTCTTT
CASRLQGDVTEAFF
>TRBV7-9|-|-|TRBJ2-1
TGTGCCAGCAGCTTACCGGCGAGTCGGGGCAATGAGCAGTTCTTC
CASSLPASRGNEQFF
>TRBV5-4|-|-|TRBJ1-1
TGTGCCAGCGGACAATTCCCGAACACTGAAGCTTTCTTT
CASGQFPNTEAFF
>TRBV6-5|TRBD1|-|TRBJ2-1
TGTGCCAGCAGTTGGGGACAGGGGGCTGGGGGTGAGCAGTTCTTC
CASSWGQGAGGEQFF
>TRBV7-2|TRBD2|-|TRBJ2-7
TGTGCCAGCAGCCAGGGACTAGCGGGGGACCAATACTTC
CASSQGLAGDQYF
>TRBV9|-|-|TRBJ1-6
TGTGCCAGCAGCGACGGACCGACAGAAGTTCTGTCACCCCTCCACTTT
CASSDGPTEVLSPLHF
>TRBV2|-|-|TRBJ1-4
TGTGCCAGCAGTCCATGGGGGGATCTTCCCGCTAATGAAAAACTGTTTTTT
CASSPWGDLPANEKLFF
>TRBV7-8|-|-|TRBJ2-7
TGTGCCAGCAGCCTGGACATCCCCTACGAGCAGTACTTC
CASSLDIPYEQYF
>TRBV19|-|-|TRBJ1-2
TGTGCCAGTAGTTTTGGGGCACCCTATGGCTACACCTTC
CASSFGAPYGYTF
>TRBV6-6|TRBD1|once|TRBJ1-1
TGTGCCAGCAGTTACCCCGGGACAGGGGACACTGAAGCTTTCTTT
CASSYPGTGDTEAFF
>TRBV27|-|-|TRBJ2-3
TGTGCCAGCAGCCTACCGCCAAATTTGGATACGCAGTATTTT
CASSLPPNLDTQYF
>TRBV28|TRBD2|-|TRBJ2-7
TGTGCCAGCAGTTTCCCCGGGAGGTCCTACGAGCAGTACTTC
CASSFPGRSYEQYF
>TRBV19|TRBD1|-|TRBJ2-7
TGTGCCAGTAGTATAGTATTGGGTTGGACAGGAGACTACGAGCAGTACTTC
CASSIVLGWTGDYEQYF
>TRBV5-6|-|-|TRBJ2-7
TGTGCCAGCAGCTTGGGGCATAACGAGCAGTACTTC
CASSLGHNEQYF
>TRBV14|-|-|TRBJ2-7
TGTGCCAGCAGCCCCTTTGCGGGGGCCACATACGAGCAGTACTTC
CASSPFAGATYEQYF
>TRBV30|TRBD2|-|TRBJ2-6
TGTGCCTGGAGTTCGACTCGGACTAGCGGTGGGCTCATAGCTAACGTCCTGACTTTC
CAWSSTRTSGGLIANVLTF
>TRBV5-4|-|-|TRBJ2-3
TGTGCCAGCAGCTTGGCGCAGGAGCGGAGCACAGATACGCAGTATTTT
CASSLAQERSTDTQYF
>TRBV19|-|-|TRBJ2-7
TGTGCCAGTAGTTTCACAGGGTCTCTTCCCTACGAGCAGTACTTC
CASSFTGSLPYEQYF
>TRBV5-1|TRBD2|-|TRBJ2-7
TGCGCCAGCAGCGGGAGCGGGGCTTCCTCCTACGAGCAGTACTTC
CASSGSGASSYEQYF
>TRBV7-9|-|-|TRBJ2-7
TGTGCCAGCAGCTTAGTTCCTACCTACGAGCAGTACTTC
CASSLVPTYEQYF
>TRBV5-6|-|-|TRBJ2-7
TGTGCCAGCAGCTGGTCGACAGCTTCCTACGAGCAGTACTTC
CASSWSTASYEQYF
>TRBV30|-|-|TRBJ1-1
TGTGCCTGGAGTAGACAGGTAGAAGCTTTCTTT
CAWSRQVEAFF
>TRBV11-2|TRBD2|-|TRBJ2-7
TGTGCCAGCAGCAGCGTGGGCCAAGCGGGGGGCTACGAGCAGTACTTC
CASSSVGQAGGYEQYF
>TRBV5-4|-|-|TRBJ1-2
TGTGCCAGCAGCCGTAACCTAGAGGGGGACCCTTTTAACTATGGCTACACCTTC
CASSRNLEGDPFNYGYTF
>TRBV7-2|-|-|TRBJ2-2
TGTGCCAGCAGCTTAGCCCCACCCGCGTTTAGCGCCGGGGAGCTGTTTTTT
CASSLAPPAFSAGELFF
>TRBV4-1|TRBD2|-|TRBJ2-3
TGCGCCAGCAGCCCTTTTAGCGGGGGGATCTCGGGAGTCACAGATACGCAGTATTTT
CASSPFSGGISGVTDTQYF
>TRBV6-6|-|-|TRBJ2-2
TGTGCCAGCGAGGGGGACACCTACACCGGGGAGCTGTTTTTT
CASEGDTYTGELFF
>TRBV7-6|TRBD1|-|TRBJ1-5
TGTGCCAGCAGCTCACAGGGGGACAATCAGCCCCAGCATTTT
CASSSQGDNQPQHF
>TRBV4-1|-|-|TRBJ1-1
TGCGCCAGCAGCCCGTCGACAGGACTGAACACTGAAGCTTTCTTT
CASSPSTGLNTEAFF
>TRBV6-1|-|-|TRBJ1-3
TGTGCCAGCAGTGAAGCGCTGTTTTTTGTCGGGATTTCCTCTGGAAACACCATATATTTT
CASSEALFFVGISSGNTIYF
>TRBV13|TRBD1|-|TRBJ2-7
TGTGCCAGCAGCGCAGGGACAGGGGGTTGGGAGCAGTACTTC
CASSAGTGGWEQYF
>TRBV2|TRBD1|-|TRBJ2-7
TGTGCCAGCTCCGGGACAGGGAGCTTCAACGAGCAGTACTTC
CASSGTGSFNEQYF
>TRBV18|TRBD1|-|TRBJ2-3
TGTGCCAGCTCACCCAGTTTCCGGCAAGGGACAGGGGTCCTCCCGGCAGATACGCAGTATTTT
CASSPSFRQGTGVLPADTQYF
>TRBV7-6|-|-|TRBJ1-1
TGTGCCAGCAGCTTAGCGGCAGGGGATTCTGAAGCTTTCTTT
CASSLAAGDSEAFF
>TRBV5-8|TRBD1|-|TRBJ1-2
TGTGCCAGCAGCTTGGCCAGGGGGTTCGAGGATGGCTACACCTTC
CASSLARGFEDGYTF
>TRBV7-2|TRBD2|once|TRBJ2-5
TGTGCCAGCAGCTACCCTAGCGGAGAAGAGACCCAGTACTTC
CASSYPSGEETQYF
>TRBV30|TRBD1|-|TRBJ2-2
TGTGCCTGGAGTGAGGGGGCCGGCACCGGGGAGCTGTTTTTT
CAWSEGAGTGELFF
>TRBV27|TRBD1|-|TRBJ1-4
TGTGCCAGCAGTTCAGGGGGTCCAGGGGAGGAAAAACTGTTTTTT
CASSSGGPGEEKLFF
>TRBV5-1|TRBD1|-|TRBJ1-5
TGCGCCAGCCTTGTCCAGGGACAGGGAAATCAGCCCCAGCATTTT
CASLVQGQGNQPQHF
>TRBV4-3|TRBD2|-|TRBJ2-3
TGCGCCAGCAGCCAAGATAGGATAGCGGGGCACACAGATACGCAGTATTTT
CASSQDRIAGHTDTQYF
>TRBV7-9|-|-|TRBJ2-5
TGTGCCAGCAGCCCCAGCGCCCCGGGTGAAGAGACCCAGTACTTC
CASSPSAPGEETQYF
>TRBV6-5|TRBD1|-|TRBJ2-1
TGTGCCAGCAGGAGGACAGGGGGAAATGAGCAGTTCTTC
CASRRTGGNEQFF
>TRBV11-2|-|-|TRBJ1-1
TGTGCCAGCAGCTTAGCTAGGTGGAACACTGAAGCTTTCTTT
CASSLARWNTEAFF
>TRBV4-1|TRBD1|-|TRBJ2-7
TGCGCCAGCAGCCAAGATAGATGGGACAGGGGTAAAGGGGACGGATTATACGAGCAGTACTTC
CASSQDRWDRGKGDGLYEQYF
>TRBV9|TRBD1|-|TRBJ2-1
TGTGCCAGCAGCGTAGAGGGACAGGGATTAAATGAGCAGTTCTTC
CASSVEGQGLNEQFF
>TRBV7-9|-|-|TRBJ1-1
TGTGCCAGCAGGCCAGGTCAGGGATATAATGAAGCTTTCTTT
CASRPGQGYNEAFF
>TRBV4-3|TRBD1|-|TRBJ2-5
TGCGCCAGCAGCCTCCGACAGGGAGAGACCCAGTACTTC
CASSLRQGETQYF
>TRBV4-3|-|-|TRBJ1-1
TGCGCCAGCAGCCAAGGTCCAGGGACAAACACTGAAGCTTTCTTT
CASSQGPGTNTEAFF